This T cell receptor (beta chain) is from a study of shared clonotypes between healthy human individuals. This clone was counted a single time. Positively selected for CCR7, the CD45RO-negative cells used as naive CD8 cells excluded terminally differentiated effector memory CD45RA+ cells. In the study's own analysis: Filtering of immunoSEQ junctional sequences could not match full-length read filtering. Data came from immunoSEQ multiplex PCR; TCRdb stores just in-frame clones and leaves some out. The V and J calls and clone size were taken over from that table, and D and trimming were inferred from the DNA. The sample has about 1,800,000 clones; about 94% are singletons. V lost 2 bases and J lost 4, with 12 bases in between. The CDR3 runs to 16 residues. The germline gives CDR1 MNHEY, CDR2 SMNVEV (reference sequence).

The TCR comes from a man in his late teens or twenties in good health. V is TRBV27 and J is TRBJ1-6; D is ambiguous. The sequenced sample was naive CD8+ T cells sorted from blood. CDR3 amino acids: CASSLAGGLYNSPLHF. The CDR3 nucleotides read TGTGCCAGCAGTTTAGCCGGCGGACTTTATAATTCACCCCTCCACTTT.